This passage covers 17 T cell receptor beta chains from one sample sequenced in a study of blood T cells in healthy people across ages. A J-beta primer mix and a sample-barcoded 5' primer were used in a second PCR of roughly 6 to 11 cycles. TCRdb re-called the 5' RACE reads with MiXCR, one entry per CDR3 protein. The table has 600,000 to 900,000 distinct CDR3 sequences, 25% to 30% seen once; the top ten hold 3%. This sample also appeared in a second study, on T cells of mothers and their children.

The sequencing sample was made of blood. These receptors all stem from a boy aged 5 to 17 in good health.

The genes are TRBV2 and TRBJ2-5, with D tentatively TRBD2 (5 bases). CDR1 and CDR2 (germline): SNHLY, FYNNEI. This CDR3 spans 13 amino acids. V dropped 4 bases and J dropped 2 bases, with 8 bases sitting between them. In DNA form, the CDR3 reads TGTGCCAGCAGTGGTCTAGCTCAAGAGACCCAGTACTTC. Its translation: CASSGLAQETQYF. The complete variable domain, with remaining parts taken from reference TRBV2 and TRBJ2-5, reads EPEVTQTPSHQVTQMGQEVILRCVPISNHLYFYWYRQILGQKVEFLVSFYNNEISEKSEIFDDQFSVERPDGSNFTLKIRSTKLEDSAMYFCASSGLAQETQYFGPGTRLLVL.

In this sample, this clonotype turned up a few times. The gene calls are TRBV13 and TRBJ2-7, with TRBD1 matching over 7 bases. The V gene end was trimmed by 8 bases and the J gene end by 1 base; junction bases not matched to a gene: 5. CDR1 is PRHDT, CDR2 FYEKMQ, per germline (reference sequence). There are 13 residues in the CDR3. DNA for the CDR3: TGTGCCAGCTCGGGACAGAAGTCCTACGAGCAGTACTTC. It translates to CASSGQKSYEQYF.

This clonotype was observed a few times. The chain has TRBV9 and TRBJ1-1; D call uncertain. Germline assignment: CDR1 SGDLS and CDR2 YYNGEE. V was clipped by 1 base and J by 3 bases, with 7 bases between them. This CDR3 has 13 amino acids. CDR3 residues: CASSVREYTEAFF. As DNA, the CDR3 is TGTGCCAGCAGCGTAAGAGAGTACACTGAAGCTTTCTTT. Based on the CDR3 plus reference TRBV9 and TRBJ1-1, the full variable domain is DSGVTQTPKHLITATGQRVTLRCSPRSGDLSVYWYQQSLDQGLQFLIQYYNGEERAKGNILERFSAQQFPDLHSELNLSSLELGDSALYFCASSVREYTEAFFGQGTRLTVV.

This clonotype was observed a single time. The V gene is TRBV7-2, the J gene TRBJ2-2, with 8 bases lining up with TRBD1. The CDR3 length is 18 residues. The junction had 12 bases not matched to a gene; V was cut back by 5 bases and J by 1 base. Germline CDR1 reads SGHTA; CDR2 reads FQGNSA. The CDR3 coding sequence is TGTGCCAGCAGCCTGAAACGCCAGGGGGCTCAGAACACCGGGGAGCTGTTTTTT. As protein: CASSLKRQGAQNTGELFF.

The chain is built from TRBV7-9 and TRBJ2-3; weak D call: TRBD2 (5 bases). Germline V gives CDR1 SEHNR, CDR2 FQNEAQ (reference sequence). The CDR3 is made up of 15 amino acids. Between the trimmed V and J ends, which lost 1 base and 4 bases, there was a span of 12 bases. The CDR3 sequence: CASSLEAGVADTQYF. Written as DNA, the CDR3 is TGTGCCAGCAGCTTAGAGGCGGGTGTGGCAGATACGCAGTATTTT.

The chain carries TRBV6-5 and TRBJ1-4; 7 bases are shared with TRBD1. Looked up from germline, CDR1 is MNHEY and CDR2 is SVGAGI. This CDR3 spans 15 amino acids. The V segment lost 2 bases and the J segment 6 bases; nucleotides outside the gene matches: 6. The CDR3 spells CASSYGGRGDEKLFF. For the CDR3, the DNA is TGTGCCAGCAGTTACGGGGGCAGGGGGGATGAAAAACTGTTTTTT.

The chain links TRBV3-1 to TRBJ2-6; D might be TRBD1 (6 bases). The CDR3 runs to 15 residues. Germline V gene data show CDR1 as LGHDT and CDR2 as YNNKEL (reference sequence). V lost 3 bases and J 1 base, leaving 7 bases between the germline ends. CDR3 nucleotides: TGTGCCAGCAGCCACACAGGGTCTGGGGCCAACGTCCTGACTTTC. Its protein product is CASSHTGSGANVLTF. The full variable domain, with the rest looked up from reference TRBV3-1 and TRBJ2-6, is DTAVSQTPKYLVTQMGNDKSIKCEQNLGHDTMYWYKQDSKKFLKIMFSYNNKELIINETVPNRFSPKSPDKAHLNLHINSLELGDSAVYFCASSHTGSGANVLTFGAGSRLTVL.

The chain combines TRBV2 with TRBJ1-4, with 10 bases that match TRBD1. V shed 8 bases, J shed 3 bases, and the junction held 9 bases outside the gene matches. The CDR3 spans 16 residues. The germline V gene encodes CDR1 SNHLY and CDR2 FYNNEI. CDR3 in DNA: TGTGCCAGCGGGTATGACAGGGGGCAATCTAATGAAAAACTGTTTTTT. Translation gives CASGYDRGQSNEKLFF. The variable domain in full, completed from reference TRBV2 and TRBJ1-4, reads EPEVTQTPSHQVTQMGQEVILRCVPISNHLYFYWYRQILGQKVEFLVSFYNNEISEKSEIFDDQFSVERPDGSNFTLKIRSTKLEDSAMYFCASGYDRGQSNEKLFFGSGTQLSVL.

This clonotype came up a few times. The V gene is TRBV20-1, the J gene TRBJ2-5; the D is unclear. Germline V gene data show CDR1 as DFQATT and CDR2 as SNEGSKA (reference sequence). The CDR3 sequence is 15 residues long. Trimming pared 0 bases from V and 2 bases from J, leaving 13 bases between. The CDR3, as DNA: TGCAGTGCTAGAGATCCCCTGAACTATCAAGAGACCCAGTACTTC. Amino acid sequence: CSARDPLNYQETQYF.

This clonotype turned up a few times. The chain employs TRBV7-3 and TRBJ2-1; D remains ambiguous. The V and J ends lost 3 bases and 0 bases respectively, with 9 bases between them. The CDR3 sequence is 15 residues long. CDR1 and CDR2 from the germline V gene are SGHTA and FQGTGA. The CDR3, as DNA: TGTGCCAGCAGCTTCCAGGAGAGCTCCTACAATGAGCAGTTCTTC. Translated, it gives CASSFQESSYNEQFF.

The table lists this clonotype with a few counts. The rearrangement joins TRBV4-2 to TRBJ2-3, with D hard to call. Germline assignment: CDR1 LGHNA and CDR2 YNFKEQ. V was shortened by 1 base and J by 6 bases, with 14 bases between the two germline ends. The CDR3 is 15 residues long. The CDR3 DNA reads TGTGCCAGCAGCCAAGCAGGATTCCGCCCGGATACGCAGTATTTT. This codes for CASSQAGFRPDTQYF.

The chain couples TRBV29-1 to TRBJ2-2, with 7 bases aligning to TRBD1. This CDR3 has 14 amino acids. Trimming cost V 6 bases and J 6 bases; bases outside gene matches: 10. Germline V lookup: CDR1 SQVTM, CDR2 ANQGSEA. CDR3 sequence: CSVRPTTGSGELFF. DNA for the CDR3: TGCAGCGTCCGCCCCACGACAGGGTCCGGGGAGCTGTTTTTT.

This clonotype was seen only a few times. The V call is TRBV6-4, the J call TRBJ2-7; possibly TRBD1 or TRBD2 for D (5 bases each). This CDR3 spans 13 amino acids. V lost 4 bases and J 9 bases, leaving 16 bases between the germline ends. The V gene's germline CDR1 is MRHNA and CDR2 SNTAGT. This CDR3 reads CASSVGGRDGQYF. CDR3 nucleotides: TGTGCCAGCAGTGTAGGAGGTCGGGACGGGCAGTACTTC.

The V gene is TRBV28, the J gene TRBJ2-3, with TRBD1 matching 8 bases. The germline CDR1 and CDR2 sequences are MDHEN and SYDVKM. Trimming cost V 6 bases and J 0 bases; bases outside gene matches: 5. CDR3 length: 15 residues. The chain's CDR3 is CASSSTGVSTDTQYF. In nucleotides, the CDR3 is TGTGCCAGCAGCTCGACAGGGGTTAGCACAGATACGCAGTATTTT.

This clonotype has a single count. The CDR3 region has the DNA TGTGCCAGCAGCCTGTCTTTAGATTCTTTTGGCTACACCTTC. Protein product: CASSLSLDSFGYTF. The rearrangement links TRBV7-3 to TRBJ1-2; D gene unclear. The CDR3 sequence is 14 residues long. Germline loops: CDR1 SGHTA, CDR2 FQGTGA. V was clipped by 5 bases and J by 7 bases, with 17 bases between them.

This clonotype was seen at least ten times. The chain uses TRBV5-1 and TRBJ2-3, with 7 nucleotides matching TRBD1. Germline CDR1 is SGHRS and CDR2 is YFSETQ. Trimming removed 0 bases from V and 4 bases from J; junction bases left unmatched: 2. The CDR3 runs to 14 residues. The CDR3 DNA sequence: TGCGCCAGCAGCTTGGAGGGGGCGTCAGATACGCAGTATTTT. Its protein is CASSLEGASDTQYF. The whole variable domain, filled in from reference TRBV5-1 and TRBJ2-3, reads KAGVTQTPRYLIKTRGQQVTLSCSPISGHRSVSWYQQTPGQGLQFLFEYFSETQRNKGNFPGRFSGRQFSNSRSEMNVSTLELGDSALYLCASSLEGASDTQYFGPGTRLTVL.

In its sample, this clonotype was seen a few times. The chain joins TRBV29-1 to TRBJ2-7, with 9 nucleotides matching TRBD2. Trimming took 6 bases from V and 4 from J; bases not matched to a gene: 4. The length of the CDR3 is 12 residues. Germline assignment: CDR1 SQVTM and CDR2 ANQGSEA. Here the CDR3 reads CSVRTSAYEQYF. The CDR3 bases are TGCAGCGTCCGGACTAGCGCATACGAGCAGTACTTC.